Each of the 12 T cell receptor beta chains below was sequenced from the same sample in a study of shared T cell receptors in the human thymus. Using immunoSEQ multiplex PCR, the repertoire was profiled, and TCRdb retains in-frame clones only, with some absent. The table lists about 660,000 clones, 70% to 90% of them singletons. This sample was shared with a second study, whose subject was human thymus T cells.

The material sequenced was thymocytes. The source is a boy under two years old with a congenital heart defect.

The chain links TRBV4-3 to TRBJ2-2; 10 nucleotides line up with TRBD2. The CDR3 has 16 amino acids. Germline V gene sequence: CDR1 LGHNA, CDR2 YSLEER. With V trimmed by 1 base and J by 7 bases, 6 bases remained unmatched. This CDR3 is CASSQVLAGEFGELFF. CDR3 DNA sequence: TGCGCCAGCAGCCAAGTCCTAGCGGGAGAGTTCGGGGAGCTGTTTTTT.

The genes are TRBV11-3 and TRBJ2-5; 10 positions agree with TRBD1. This CDR3 spans 14 amino acids. Per germline, CDR1 SGHNT and CDR2 YENEEA. The V and J ends lost 5 bases and 3 bases, in that order; junction bases with no gene match: 3. In DNA form, the CDR3 reads TGTGCCAGCAGCCTCGGGACAGGGGAAGAGACCCAGTACTTC. Its translation is CASSLGTGEETQYF.

This clone was found once. J is TRBJ1-5 and V is TRBV28, with D unclear. Germline-derived CDR1 and CDR2 are MDHEN and SYDVKM. The CDR3 covers 15 residues. The germline V and J ends were trimmed by 3 bases and 2 bases, with 11 bases remaining between them. Here the CDR3 DNA reads TGTGCCAGCAGTTTCGTCGGGTCGGGCAATCAGCCCCAGCATTTT. Translation: CASSFVGSGNQPQHF.

The genes are TRBV2 and TRBJ2-7; 10 nucleotides align to TRBD2. The trim removed 0 bases at V and 0 bases at J, leaving 5 bases unmatched. The CDR3 runs to 17 residues. Looked up from germline, CDR1 is SNHLY and CDR2 is FYNNEI. The CDR3 region has the DNA TGTGCCAGCAGTGAAGCGGGTAGCGGGAGGAGCTCCTACGAGCAGTACTTC. Translating gives CASSEAGSGRSSYEQYF.

This chain links TRBV4-3 with TRBJ2-3, with 10 bases matching TRBD2. CDR3 length: 19 residues. The germline V gene encodes CDR1 LGHNA and CDR2 YSLEER. V trimming: 0 bases; J trimming: 1 base; junction bases outside the gene matches: 10. CDR3 nucleotides: TGCGCCAGCAGCCAAGATCCCAGCGGGAGGGCCGATGGCACAGATACGCAGTATTTT. Residues: CASSQDPSGRADGTDTQYF.

In this sample, this clone turned up once. V usage is TRBV28 and J usage is TRBJ1-5, with D possibly being TRBD1 (5 bases). Per germline, CDR1 MDHEN and CDR2 SYDVKM. Trimming removed 4 bases from V and 0 bases from J, with 7 bases in between. The CDR3 runs 14 residues. CDR3 nucleotides: TGTGCCAGCAGTTGCAGGGTTAGCAATCAGCCCCAGCATTTT. The encoded protein is CASSCRVSNQPQHF.

The genes are TRBV27 and TRBJ2-1, with 11 positions matching TRBD2. The CDR3 covers 14 residues. Germline loops: CDR1 MNHEY, CDR2 SMNVEV (reference sequence). V dropped 8 bases and J dropped 7; count of bases not matched to a gene: 7. The CDR3 loop reads CASQTSGSVNEQFF. CDR3 coding DNA: TGTGCCAGCCAAACTAGCGGGAGTGTGAATGAGCAGTTCTTC.

V is TRBV27 and J is TRBJ2-3; weak D call: TRBD1 (5 bases). CDR1 and CDR2 (germline): MNHEY, SMNVEV (reference sequence). This CDR3 region has 16 residues. V was shortened by 5 bases and J by 0 bases, with 15 bases between the two germline ends. The CDR3 region is CASSPIGAASTDTQYF. The DNA for the CDR3 is TGTGCCAGCAGTCCCATTGGGGCGGCTAGCACAGATACGCAGTATTTT.

The chain has TRBV7-9 and TRBJ2-5, with 10 nucleotides matching TRBD2. V lost 1 base to trimming and J lost 5 bases; unmatched junction nucleotides: 7. CDR1 and CDR2 (germline): SEHNR, FQNEAQ (reference sequence). This CDR3 comprises 16 residues. In DNA form, the CDR3 reads TGTGCCAGCAGCTTAGGTCGGCTAGCGGGAGTTGAGACCCAGTACTTC. This translates into CASSLGRLAGVETQYF.

V and J are TRBV28 and TRBJ2-7; 13 bases fit TRBD2. Trimming at V came to 4 bases and at J to 5 bases, leaving 8 bases not matched to a gene. This CDR3 has 16 amino acids. Per germline, CDR1 MDHEN and CDR2 SYDVKM. CDR3: CASSSSPTSGRDEQYF. The CDR3 DNA reads as TGTGCCAGCAGTTCCTCCCCTACTAGCGGGAGGGACGAGCAGTACTTC.

The chain has TRBV6-7 and TRBJ2-5, with D uncertain. TRBV6-7 carries the ORF label, with uncertain function. The V end lost 4 bases, the J end lost 5 bases, and 11 bases lay between the germline ends. The CDR3 contains 13 residues. CDR3 in DNA: TGTGCCAGCAGTTCGACGCTGGAGGAGACCCAGTACTTC. It translates to CASSSTLEETQYF.

The J gene is TRBJ1-4, the V gene TRBV6-5, with 9 positions matching TRBD1. Germline CDR1 MNHEY, CDR2 SVGAGI. The CDR3 sequence is 15 residues long. V was pared by 6 bases and J by 3 bases, with 5 bases of the junction left unmatched. CDR3 DNA sequence: TGTGCCAGCAGACCTAGACAGGGGGCTAATGAAAAACTGTTTTTT. It is translated as CASRPRQGANEKLFF.